The source of this T cell receptor beta chain is a study of shared clonotypes between healthy human individuals. Deep level was the assay's run setting. As handled by the study authors: Junction-only immunoSEQ sequences carried no quality scores, so filtering differed. Some clones are missing from TCRdb's copy, which holds only in-frame ones; the method was immunoSEQ multiplex PCR. V and J calls plus clone size are reproduced from that table; the DNA served to infer D and trimming. The sample lists 450,000 to 700,000 clones; around 95% were seen once. Naivety among CD8 cells was defined by CD45RO negativity and positive CCR7 selection, thereby excluding terminally differentiated effector memory CD45RA+ cells. Healthy HIV-negative adults without recent acute infections or vaccinations served as donors. The CDR3 totals 12 residues. Germline V gene lookup returns CDR1 LNHDA and CDR2 SQIVND (reference sequence). The V end lost 1 base, the J end lost 8 bases, and 8 bases lay between the germline ends.

J is TRBJ1-1 and V is TRBV19; the D is unclear. The sequence derives from a woman aged 25-40 years in good health. Material for sequencing was naive CD8+ T cells sorted from blood. CDR3 amino acids: CASSIGHIEAFF. Written as DNA, the CDR3 is TGTGCCAGTAGTATAGGTCATATCGAAGCTTTCTTT.